The 25 T cell receptor beta chains below all came from one sample that was sequenced in a study of blood T cell repertoires in COVID-19. Produced via immunoSEQ multiplex PCR; TCRdb's table is partial and in-frame only. Of 450,000 or so clones detected, 80% to 90% appear once; the ten largest clones hold about 0.91%. Sequenced sample: peripheral blood. The receptors were sampled from a man younger than 35 with COVID-19, enrolled during active disease.

Remarks on this clone: Within the sample, other DNA sequences also encode this same CDR3. V and J are TRBV5-1 and TRBJ2-3; TRBD2 matches 9 bases. The J segment lost 5 bases and the V segment lost 0 bases, leaving 4 bases of the junction unmatched. The CDR3 covers 15 residues. Germline loops: CDR1 SGHRS, CDR2 YFSETQ. In DNA, the CDR3 is TGCGCCAGCAGCTTGGTGGCGGGAGGGGTAGATACGCAGTATTTT. It specifies CASSLVAGGVDTQYF.

A note on this clone: Other DNA sequences from this sample encode an identical CDR3 as well. This chain joins TRBV6-5 and TRBJ1-2, with a possible D match to TRBD1 (6 bases). Trimming shortened V by 0 bases and J by 5 bases, and 10 bases separated the two germline ends. CDR3 length equals 14 residues. The germline V gene encodes CDR1 MNHEY and CDR2 SVGAGI. This CDR3 reads CASSYSAGVYGYTF. As DNA, the CDR3 is TGTGCCAGCAGTTACTCAGCAGGGGTGTATGGCTACACCTTC.

This CDR3 is CASSPRVGEWNEQFF. The CDR3 DNA reads as TGTGCCAGCAGTCCTCGGGTCGGGGAGTGGAATGAGCAGTTCTTC. The V gene is TRBV5-4, the J gene TRBJ2-1; maybe TRBD2 (5 bases). This CDR3 is 15 amino acids long. Germline CDR1 reads SGHNT; CDR2 reads YYREEE (reference sequence). With 5 bases removed from V and 7 bases from J, the gap between germline ends came to 19 bases.

This chain links TRBV9 with TRBJ2-7; 9 bases are a match to TRBD1. J lost 3 bases, V lost 4 bases, and 8 bases had no gene match. Germline loops: CDR1 SGDLS, CDR2 YYNGEE. This CDR3 has 15 residues. CDR3 sequence: CASSPAGQGYYEQYF. Here the CDR3 DNA reads TGTGCCAGCAGCCCCGCGGGACAGGGATACTACGAGCAGTACTTC.

The chain couples TRBV5-1 to TRBJ1-1; 9 positions agree with TRBD1. The CDR3 covers 15 residues. Germline V gene lookup returns CDR1 SGHRS and CDR2 YFSETQ. Trimming took 4 bases from V and 1 from J; bases not matched to a gene: 5. The CDR3, as DNA: TGCGCCAGCAGCCTCAGGACAGGGGCGAACACTGAAGCTTTCTTT. This encodes CASSLRTGANTEAFF.

This sequence joins TRBV5-6 and TRBJ2-7, with 8 bases that match TRBD2. V shed 2 bases, J shed 0 bases, and the junction held 4 bases outside the gene matches. This CDR3 spans 15 amino acids. Germline V gene data show CDR1 as SGHDT and CDR2 as YYEEEE. The CDR3 DNA reads TGTGCCAGCAGCTTAGAACTAGCGGACTCCTACGAGCAGTACTTC. Its translation: CASSLELADSYEQYF.

Concerning this clone: This same CDR3 is encoded by further DNA sequences in the sample. This chain uses TRBV25-1 with TRBJ2-3, with a tentative D call TRBD1 (6 bases). Between the trimmed V and J ends, which lost 8 bases and 1 base, there was a span of 10 bases. The germline gives CDR1 MGHDK, CDR2 SYGVNS. CDR3 length: 13 amino acids. The CDR3, as DNA: TGTGCCAGCGGGACAAGCGGCACAGATACGCAGTATTTT. Protein product: CASGTSGTDTQYF.

This chain joins TRBV2 and TRBJ1-4, with 7 bases identical to TRBD1. The germline V gene encodes CDR1 SNHLY and CDR2 FYNNEI. The CDR3 runs to 14 residues. The junction had 9 bases not matched to a gene; V was cut back by 6 bases and J by 8 bases. CDR3 sequence reads: CASSVQGLGEKLFF. DNA of the CDR3: TGTGCCAGCAGCGTACAGGGGTTAGGGGAAAAACTGTTTTTT.

The chain carries TRBV5-6 and TRBJ1-1, with 7 bases aligning to TRBD1. J gave up 8 bases and V 4 bases, and 5 bases lay outside the gene matches. Germline CDR1 is SGHDT and CDR2 is YYEEEE. The CDR3 runs 12 residues. CDR3 protein: CASSPPGGEAFF. Written as DNA, the CDR3 is TGTGCCAGCAGCCCCCCAGGGGGAGAAGCTTTCTTT.

This chain uses TRBV10-3 with TRBJ2-1; 8 positions agree with TRBD2. V was pared by 4 bases and J by 10 bases, with 6 bases of the junction left unmatched. The germline gives CDR1 ENHRY, CDR2 SYGVKD. The CDR3 loop spans 13 amino acids. Written as DNA, the CDR3 is TGTGCCATCAGTGGTTCGGGGGGGGACGAGCAGTTCTTC. Translating it yields CAISGSGGDEQFF.

The chain employs TRBV18 and TRBJ2-1; D perhaps matches TRBD1 (6 bases). The CDR3 is made up of 17 amino acids. CDR1 is KGHSH, CDR2 LQKENI, per germline. V gave up 4 bases and J gave up 9 bases, with 25 bases separating them. The CDR3 spells CASSQQYGQPSIGEQFF. The CDR3 DNA reads TGTGCCAGCTCACAACAATATGGACAGCCCAGTATTGGTGAGCAGTTCTTC.

The rearrangement links TRBV7-9 to TRBJ1-2; 8 bases are a match to TRBD1. There are 15 residues in the CDR3. CDR1 is SEHNR, CDR2 FQNEAQ, per germline (reference sequence). V lost 5 bases, J lost 4 bases, and 9 bases stayed unmatched. The CDR3 here is CASSEGAGGAYGYTF. The DNA of the CDR3 is TGTGCCAGCAGCGAAGGGGCAGGGGGCGCCTATGGCTACACCTTC.

About this clone itself: Other nucleotide sequences from this sample produce the same CDR3. The chain uses TRBV5-1 and TRBJ2-2, with 9 bases aligning to TRBD1. The CDR3 consists of 15 residues. In germline, CDR1 is SGHRS, CDR2 YFSETQ. V shed 4 bases, J shed 5 bases, and the junction held 6 bases outside the gene matches. This CDR3 is CASSPDRGGTGELFF. The CDR3 nucleotides read TGCGCCAGCAGCCCGGACAGGGGAGGGACCGGGGAGCTGTTTTTT. Filled out from reference TRBV5-1 and TRBJ2-2, the complete variable domain reads KAGVTQTPRYLIKTRGQQVTLSCSPISGHRSVSWYQQTPGQGLQFLFEYFSETQRNKGNFPGRFSGRQFSNSRSEMNVSTLELGDSALYLCASSPDRGGTGELFFGEGSRLTVL.

This clone was detected once. In DNA, the CDR3 is TGTGCCAGCAGCGTAGCACCGGGGGGGCATCAAGAGACCCAGTACTTC. It translates to CASSVAPGGHQETQYF. The gene calls are TRBV9 and TRBJ2-5; 8 nucleotides align to TRBD2. CDR1 is SGDLS, CDR2 YYNGEE, per germline. The J segment lost 2 bases and the V segment lost 0 bases, leaving 6 bases of the junction unmatched. The CDR3 is made up of 16 amino acids.

The rearrangement uses TRBV24-1 and TRBJ2-1; possible D gene TRBD1, 5 bases. V was shortened by 1 base and J by 6 bases, with 15 bases between the two germline ends. In germline, CDR1 is KGHDR, CDR2 SFDVKD. The CDR3 loop spans 16 amino acids. The CDR3 nucleotides read TGTGCCACCAGTGATTTACCAGGGATCGGCTCCAATGAGCAGTTCTTC. It specifies CATSDLPGIGSNEQFF.

Comment on this clone: The same CDR3 can be traced to other DNA sequences in this sample. This chain links TRBV18 with TRBJ2-1; 9 bases are a match to TRBD2. V shed 3 bases and J 0 bases; nucleotides not matched to a gene: 0. The CDR3 runs to 15 residues. Germline loops: CDR1 KGHSH, CDR2 LQKENI. The CDR3 DNA sequence: TGTGCCAGCTCACCGACTAGCGGCTCCTACAATGAGCAGTTCTTC. Translation: CASSPTSGSYNEQFF. The variable domain in full, completed from reference TRBV18 and TRBJ2-1, reads NAGVMQNPRHLVRRRGQEARLRCSPMKGHSHVYWYRQLPEEGLKFMVYLQKENIIDESGMPKERFSAEFPKEGPSILRIQQVVRGDSAAYFCASSPTSGSYNEQFFGPGTRLTVL.

This clone was seen once. The genes are TRBV30 and TRBJ1-2; D is possibly TRBD1 (5 bases). V was cut by 4 bases and J by 0 bases, with 12 bases left in between. The germline V gene has CDR1 GTSNPN and CDR2 SVGIG (reference sequence). CDR3 length: 14 residues. CDR3: CAWKWTRANYGYTF. The CDR3 bases are TGTGCCTGGAAGTGGACACGCGCTAACTATGGCTACACCTTC.

This clone was seen once. The chain employs TRBV6-5 and TRBJ2-7, with D perhaps matching TRBD1 (5 bases). The CDR3 spans 15 residues. The V gene's germline CDR1 is MNHEY and CDR2 SVGAGI. V gave up 10 bases and J gave up 7 bases, with 26 bases separating them. The CDR3 DNA follows: TGTGCCACCCTAGACTTAGGACACCGGTTGGGGGAGCAGTACTTC. This translates into CATLDLGHRLGEQYF.

V gene TRBV4-1 combines with J gene TRBJ2-1; 9 bases align to TRBD1. The V gene end was trimmed by 0 bases and the J gene end by 6 bases; junction bases not matched to a gene: 6. This CDR3 comprises 16 residues. The germline V gene has CDR1 MGHRA and CDR2 YSYEKL. CDR3 bases: TGCGCCAGCAGCCAAGAAGGACAGGGGCTCGTCAATGAGCAGTTCTTC. This gives the protein CASSQEGQGLVNEQFF.

This CDR3 reads CASSEAGGLNEQFF. Here the CDR3 DNA reads TGTGCCAGCAGTGAAGCGGGGGGGCTCAATGAGCAGTTCTTC. The J gene is TRBJ2-1, the V gene TRBV2, with D possibly matching TRBD2 (7 bases). With 0 bases removed from V and 6 bases from J, the gap between germline ends came to 9 bases. Germline V CDR1 and CDR2: SNHLY, FYNNEI. The CDR3 spans 14 residues.

This chain uses TRBV7-6 with TRBJ2-3, with 10 bases fitting TRBD2. V was clipped by 2 bases and J by 1 base; unmatched bases: 9. Germline V gene sequence: CDR1 SGHVS, CDR2 FNYEAQ. The CDR3 loop spans 18 amino acids. The CDR3 DNA reads TGTGCCAGCAGCTTATATGGGACCGGGACTAGCGGCACAGATACGCAGTATTTT. It yields the protein CASSLYGTGTSGTDTQYF.

The rearrangement links TRBV5-1 to TRBJ1-1; D gene unclear. The CDR3 extends over 19 amino acids. The V end was cut by 0 bases, the J end by 1 base, with 22 bases between. Germline CDR1 and CDR2: SGHRS and YFSETQ. CDR3 nucleotides: TGCGCCAGCAGCTTGGAATCTCGCGGGTTCGAAACCGAGAACACTGAAGCTTTCTTT. Translation: CASSLESRGFETENTEAFF. The variable domain in full, completed from reference TRBV5-1 and TRBJ1-1, reads KAGVTQTPRYLIKTRGQQVTLSCSPISGHRSVSWYQQTPGQGLQFLFEYFSETQRNKGNFPGRFSGRQFSNSRSEMNVSTLELGDSALYLCASSLESRGFETENTEAFFGQGTRLTVV.

This clone turned up a few times. The chain has TRBV2 and TRBJ1-3; tentatively, D is TRBD1 (5 bases). The germline V gene encodes CDR1 SNHLY and CDR2 FYNNEI. This CDR3 is 14 amino acids long. Trimming cost V 2 bases and J 2 bases, with 7 bases left between them. The DNA of the CDR3 is TGTGCCAGCAGTGAACCCAGGGCTGGAAACACCATATATTTT. Its translation is CASSEPRAGNTIYF.

This chain links TRBV6-5 with TRBJ1-3, with TRBD1 matching 9 bases. V trimming: 10 bases; J trimming: 0 bases; junction bases outside the gene matches: 7. CDR1 is MNHEY and CDR2 is SVGAGI in the germline V gene. The CDR3 spans 15 residues. In DNA, the CDR3 is TGTGCCACCACCCGACAGGGGGACTCTGGAAACACCATATATTTT. Protein product: CATTRQGDSGNTIYF.

The chain is built from TRBV7-2 and TRBJ2-7; 9 bases are a match to TRBD2. CDR3 size: 15 residues. Germline V gene sequence: CDR1 SGHTA, CDR2 FQGNSA. V was clipped by 5 bases and J by 4 bases; unmatched bases: 9. The CDR3 coding sequence is TGTGCCAGCAGCCTGATAGCGGGAGACGATTACGAGCAGTACTTC. The encoded protein is CASSLIAGDDYEQYF.